This TCR beta chain was captured in a study of blood T cell repertoires in COVID-19 (dated by TCRdb to 2020 to 2021). Regarding the research as a whole: Recovered participants in ImmuneRACE Cohort 3 were defined as having two consecutive negative NP/OP PCR tests, clearance from a healthcare professional, or resolution of symptoms. The collaborator samples originated in the United States, Italy and Spain and spanned the acute and convalescent phases of COVID-19. The material from the prospective study consisted of cDNA or gDNA derived from T cells, B-cell-depleted T cells, or PBMCs. The dataset comprised deeply sampled blood TCRbeta repertoires from subjects exposed to, actively infected with, or recovered from COVID-19. The repertoires were released in a freely available public database meant as a resource for research on the immune response to SARS-CoV-2. The samples were drawn from the first 160 participants of the ongoing ImmuneRACE study and from over a thousand subjects provided by 6 global collaborators. The sample metadata nearly always contained a de-identified subject ID, COVID-19 status, age in years and sex. Where available, HLA class I and class II types were obtained from metadata supplied by the sample provider rather than from assay-based typing.

TCRbeta CDR3 regions were amplified from genomic DNA using the immunoSEQ Assay, a bias-controlled multiplex PCR. Concerning the study's data processing: Within the assay, amplification of reference gene primers was used to estimate how many nucleated cells each sample contained. To quantify the absolute abundance of each unique TCRbeta CDR3 rearrangement, sequence reads were collapsed and filtered. Productive Simpson clonality was computed per sample as the square root of Simpson's diversity index over productive rearrangements. The clones in this table, taken by TCRdb from immuneACCESS, are in-frame only. Not every clone is retained; where verified, under half of the shortfall comes from an unresolved V gene, and the cause of the rest is unknown. That table is the source of V, J and clone size, and D and trimming were worked out from the DNA. This sample holds over 250,000 clones; more than 75% were observed only once. The ten largest clones add up to 2% of the sample.

The junction shows trimming of 4 bases on V and 8 bases on J, and the gene matches do not reach 6 bases of it. The germline V gene sets CDR1 to SGHDT and CDR2 to YYEEEE. From the cysteine through the phenylalanine, the CDR3 covers 14 amino acids. Only the CDR3 DNA stays, 42 bases, in frame from base 1. General study outcomes and caveats: Clinical and demographic metadata were provided uncurated, with the amount varying by source and participant.

Enrolling through a virtual design, the prospective study's participants ranged in age from about 18 to 100 years and lived across about two dozen United States geographic areas. In the prospective study, participants were assigned to cohorts based on the clinical history participants reported in a screening survey and a study questionnaire. Mobile phlebotomists in the prospective study collected whole blood, serum and a nasopharyngeal or oropharyngeal swab from every participant. Prospective study participants could optionally give additional blood draws and questionnaires over an approximately 2-month period. Prospective study blood samples were shipped either frozen or at room temperature before DNA extraction. As concerns this clone: Its antigen is unknown. Base qualities are not at hand, and no much larger clone is one base apart.

The origin of this receptor is a woman aged 55 to 70 in a cohort exposed to, infected with or recovered from COVID-19 (not recorded which). The sequenced sample consisted of PBMCs or T cells enriched from blood (not recorded which). The sequence is built from TRBV5-6 and TRBJ2-1, with 10 bases aligning to TRBD2. The DNA is TGTGCCAGCAGCCCTAGCGGGAGAAGGTATGAGCAGTTCTTC. Its protein product is CASSPSGRRYEQFF.